This T cell receptor beta chain was observed in a study of Graves' ophthalmopathy and Graves' hyperthyroidism. This clonotype was seen ten or more times. Antigen specificity is unknown. This CDR3 is 14 amino acids long. The V and J ends lost 3 bases and 6 bases, in that order; junction bases with no gene match: 9. Germline CDR1 reads DFQATT; CDR2 reads SNEGSKA (reference sequence). The sequenced template was RNA, covering the TCR beta CDR3 region. In the first round, RT-PCR was carried out with HTBI primers, and a multiplex PCR formed the second round. TCRdb re-called the multiplex PCR reads with MiXCR, one entry per CDR3 protein. The data contain approximately 500,000 distinct CDR3 sequences, 14% of them singletons. Ophthalmopathy donors' eye disease showed moderate-to-severe activity, CAS of at least 3, NOSPECS of at least 4 and duration under 3 months. Other autoimmune disease, uncontrolled infection, pregnancy and lactation led to exclusion. Serum thyroxine and TRAb, along with clinical symptoms, thyroid ultrasound and orbital computed tomography, were what diagnosis relied on.

Broader study findings: With roughly 88% sensitivity and around 80% specificity, a 13-signature model separated ophthalmopathy from stable hyperthyroidism.

This chain uses TRBV20-1 with TRBJ1-2, with 8 bases that match TRBD1. The sequence was obtained from a woman between 25 and 40 years old with Graves' ophthalmopathy. Specimen: blood. In DNA form, the CDR3 reads TGCAGTGCTAGGCTAGGACAGGGAGTCGATGGCTACACCTTC. Residues: CSARLGQGVDGYTF.